The rows below give T cell receptor beta chains drawn from one sample of a study of T cell repertoires in cytomegalovirus infection. TCRdb analysed the reads with MiXCR anew, one entry per CDR3 protein. Here the sample spans about 360,000 distinct CDR3 sequences, roughly 20% being singletons. Specimen: PBMCs. The receptors stem from a human donor in good health (CMV status not recorded). Some clones in this sample may be carry-over from other donors' samples. Each CDR3 is given with its conserved first and last residue. The order of the fields is CDR3 length, J gene, clone size, D gene, V gene, CDR3 DNA, CDR3 protein. The D gene is left open where the match is weak. Rows give clone size only sometimes, using once, few, many, or a class for an expanded clone.

cdr3_length: 14
j_call: TRBJ1-1
clone_size: few
d_call: NA
v_call: TRBV2
cdr3_nt: TGTGCCAGCAGGGGGATAAAGGGGAACACTGAAGCTTTCTTT
cdr3_aa: CASRGIKGNTEAFF

cdr3_length: 13
j_call: TRBJ1-2
clone_size: NA
d_call: TRBD1
v_call: TRBV7-2
cdr3_nt: TGTGCCAGCAGCTCCCGGGACAGACATGGCTACACCTTC
cdr3_aa: CASSSRDRHGYTF

cdr3_length: 11
j_call: TRBJ2-5
clone_size: NA
d_call: NA
v_call: TRBV29-1
cdr3_nt: TGCAGCACTAGCTCCCAAGAGACCCAGTACTTC
cdr3_aa: CSTSSQETQYF

cdr3_length: 15
j_call: TRBJ2-7
clone_size: few
d_call: NA
v_call: TRBV5-1
cdr3_nt: TGCGCCAGCAGCTTGCTTGCAGGTAACTCCTACGAGCAGTACTTC
cdr3_aa: CASSLLAGNSYEQYF

cdr3_length: 13
j_call: TRBJ1-1
clone_size: few
d_call: NA
v_call: TRBV6-2/TRBV6-3
cdr3_nt: TGTGCCAGCAGAGAGGACGGGAACACTGAAGCTTTCTTT
cdr3_aa: CASREDGNTEAFF

cdr3_length: 16
j_call: TRBJ2-7
clone_size: few
d_call: TRBD1
v_call: TRBV7-9
cdr3_nt: TGTGCCAGCAGCCAGGGGTGGGCGACAGGGAATGACGAGCAGTACTTC
cdr3_aa: CASSQGWATGNDEQYF

cdr3_length: 14
j_call: TRBJ1-1
clone_size: many
d_call: NA
v_call: TRBV7-2
cdr3_nt: TGTGCCAGCAGCTCCGGTCAGCTGAACACTGAAGCTTTCTTT
cdr3_aa: CASSSGQLNTEAFF

cdr3_length: 15
j_call: TRBJ1-2
clone_size: NA
d_call: TRBD1
v_call: TRBV25-1
cdr3_nt: TGTGCCAGCAGTCCCCAACAGGGGGCCCAGGATGGCTACACCTTC
cdr3_aa: CASSPQQGAQDGYTF

cdr3_length: 15
j_call: TRBJ1-5
clone_size: many
d_call: TRBD1
v_call: TRBV10-3
cdr3_nt: TGTGCCATCAGGGAGGGACAGAATAGCAATCAGCCCCAGCATTTT
cdr3_aa: CAIREGQNSNQPQHF

cdr3_length: 13
j_call: TRBJ2-7
clone_size: NA
d_call: NA
v_call: TRBV7-7
cdr3_nt: TGTGCCAGCAGCTTAGATTCTGGGACCGAGCAGTACTTC
cdr3_aa: CASSLDSGTEQYF

cdr3_length: 14
j_call: TRBJ1-2
clone_size: few
d_call: TRBD1
v_call: TRBV12-3/TRBV12-4
cdr3_nt: TGTGCCAGCAGTCTCCTGGGACAGGGGGATGGCTACACCTTC
cdr3_aa: CASSLLGQGDGYTF

cdr3_length: 15
j_call: TRBJ2-7
clone_size: NA
d_call: TRBD2
v_call: TRBV20-1
cdr3_nt: TGCAGTGCTAGAGTACGGGAGGGATTCTCCTACGAGCAGTACTTC
cdr3_aa: CSARVREGFSYEQYF

cdr3_length: 14
j_call: TRBJ1-4
clone_size: NA
d_call: TRBD1
v_call: TRBV3-1
cdr3_nt: TGTGCCAGCAGCCGGACAGGGAGGACTGAAAAACTGTTTTTT
cdr3_aa: CASSRTGRTEKLFF

cdr3_length: 13
j_call: TRBJ1-1
clone_size: many
d_call: NA
v_call: TRBV2
cdr3_nt: TGTGCCAGCAGTGAATCCCTGAACACTGAAGCTTTCTTT
cdr3_aa: CASSESLNTEAFF

cdr3_length: 15
j_call: TRBJ1-5
clone_size: NA
d_call: NA
v_call: TRBV27
cdr3_nt: TGTGCCAGCAGTTTATCCAGGGATTTCGGTCAGCCCCAGCATTTT
cdr3_aa: CASSLSRDFGQPQHF

cdr3_length: 11
j_call: TRBJ2-7
clone_size: NA
d_call: NA
v_call: TRBV11-2
cdr3_nt: TGTGCCAGCAGCTTATCCCTCGAGCAGTACTTC
cdr3_aa: CASSLSLEQYF

cdr3_length: 13
j_call: TRBJ2-7
clone_size: few
d_call: NA
v_call: TRBV7-2
cdr3_nt: TGTGCCAGCAGCTCTACAGGGATCTACGAGCAGTACTTC
cdr3_aa: CASSSTGIYEQYF

cdr3_length: 15
j_call: TRBJ1-2
clone_size: once
d_call: NA
v_call: TRBV5-4
cdr3_nt: TGTGCCAGCAGCTTGGCTCGGGGGGAGGAAGGAGGCTACACCTTC
cdr3_aa: CASSLARGEEGGYTF

cdr3_length: 15
j_call: TRBJ2-1
clone_size: many
d_call: TRBD1
v_call: TRBV7-2
cdr3_nt: TGTGCCAGCAGCTACCGGGACAGGGGATACAATGAGCAGTTCTTC
cdr3_aa: CASSYRDRGYNEQFF

cdr3_length: 15
j_call: TRBJ2-5
clone_size: NA
d_call: NA
v_call: TRBV11-3
cdr3_nt: TGTGCCAGCAGCTCAGGGGGGGATACCAGGGAGACCCAGTACTTC
cdr3_aa: CASSSGGDTRETQYF

cdr3_length: 16
j_call: TRBJ1-1
clone_size: few
d_call: NA
v_call: TRBV4-1
cdr3_nt: TGCGCCAGCAGCCAAGGGCTGGTCAGGGTGAACACTGAAGCTTTCTTT
cdr3_aa: CASSQGLVRVNTEAFF

cdr3_length: 15
j_call: TRBJ1-1
clone_size: many
d_call: NA
v_call: TRBV7-8
cdr3_nt: TGTGCCAGCAGCTTAGACGGGACGGTGAACACTGAAGCTTTCTTT
cdr3_aa: CASSLDGTVNTEAFF